This TCR beta chain was observed in a study of T-cell memory formation after mild COVID-19. General observations from the study: The CD4+ clones that contracted clustered mainly within CM and EM, and the CD8+ clones concentrated in EMRA. Clones contracting across day 15 to 85 had a balanced CD4/CD8 profile; later expanding clones leaned CD4+. That cross-reactive memory joined was suggested by some responding clones appearing in pre-infection memory.

Concerning this clonotype: Its antigen is unknown.

Constant-segment primers and 5'RACE yielded cDNA libraries for TCR alpha and TCR beta, each carrying sample barcodes and UMIs. One entry per CDR3 protein results from TCRdb running MiXCR on the 5' RACE reads. This table has approximately 260,000 distinct CDR3 sequences, about 16% appearing once. The specimen sequenced was PBMCs or a T cell subset sorted from them (not recorded which). The clonotype originates from a man aged 18 to 29 who had mild COVID-19 (a few samples of this study predate the infection). Cell type and time point are not known.

The CDR3 loop reads CASSLGDRGNEKLFF. CDR3 sequence (DNA): TGTGCCAGCAGCTTGGGGGACAGGGGTAATGAAAAACTGTTTTTT. This sequence joins TRBV5-8 and TRBJ1-4, with 10 bases aligning to TRBD1. The CDR3 extends over 15 amino acids. The V and J ends lost 0 bases and 4 bases, in that order; junction bases with no gene match: 0. Germline loops: CDR1 SGHTS, CDR2 YDEGEE.